This T cell receptor beta chain was observed in a study of T-cell memory formation after mild COVID-19. A few counts support this clonotype. V lost 4 bases, J lost 0 bases, and 10 bases stayed unmatched. The CDR3 is 17 residues long. The V gene's germline CDR1 is SGHDT and CDR2 YYEEEE. TCRdb re-derived calls from the 5' RACE reads in MiXCR, one entry per CDR3 protein. Of 150,000 to 200,000 distinct CDR3 sequences in the sample, under 20% are singletons; the top ten hold about 1.9%. This chain uses TRBV5-6 with TRBJ2-7; 10 bases are shared with TRBD2. The clonotype was recovered from an adult woman who had mild COVID-19 (a few samples of this study predate the infection). Cell type and time point are not known. The sequencing input was PBMCs or a T cell subset sorted from them (not recorded which). DNA for the CDR3: TGTGCCAGCAGCGGGTCACTAGCGGGGCGCAGCTCCTACGAGCAGTACTTC. It codes for CASSGSLAGRSSYEQYF.